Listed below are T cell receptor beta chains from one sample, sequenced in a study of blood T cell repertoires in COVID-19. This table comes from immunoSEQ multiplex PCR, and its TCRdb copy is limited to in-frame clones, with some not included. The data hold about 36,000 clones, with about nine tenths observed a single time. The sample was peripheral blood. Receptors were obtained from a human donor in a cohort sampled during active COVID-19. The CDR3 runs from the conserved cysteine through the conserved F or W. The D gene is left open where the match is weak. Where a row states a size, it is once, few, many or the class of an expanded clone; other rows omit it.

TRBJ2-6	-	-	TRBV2	CASSEAPLGANVLTF	TGTGCCAGCAGTGAAGCCCCCCTTGGGGCCAACGTCCTGACTTTC
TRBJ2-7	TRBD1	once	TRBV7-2	CASSLALQGAREQYF	TGTGCCAGCAGCTTAGCCCTACAGGGGGCACGGGAGCAGTACTTC
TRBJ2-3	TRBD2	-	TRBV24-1	CATSKREGRDTQYF	TGTGCCACCAGTAAGCGGGAGGGCCGAGATACGCAGTATTTT
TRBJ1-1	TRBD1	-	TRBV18	CASSPPRGQANTEAFF	TGTGCCAGCTCACCACCGCGCGGACAGGCGAACACTGAAGCTTTCTTT
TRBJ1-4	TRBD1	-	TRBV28	CASSPTGAGDEKLFF	TGTGCCAGCAGCCCTACAGGGGCAGGGGATGAAAAACTGTTTTTT
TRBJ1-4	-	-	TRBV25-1	CASNPPGEGEKLFF	TGTGCCAGCAACCCCCCCGGGGAAGGAGAAAAACTGTTTTTT
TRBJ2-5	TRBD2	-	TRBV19	CASSMSGGELKTQYF	TGTGCCAGTAGTATGAGTGGGGGGGAATTAAAGACCCAGTACTTC
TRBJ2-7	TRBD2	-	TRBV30	CAWSTAGADEQYF	TGTGCCTGGAGTACGGCGGGAGCGGACGAGCAGTACTTC
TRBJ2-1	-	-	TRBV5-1	CASSFDSSYNEQFF	TGCGCCAGCAGCTTCGACAGCTCCTACAATGAGCAGTTCTTC
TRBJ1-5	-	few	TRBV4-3	CASSHHAGDINNQPQHF	TGCGCCAGCAGCCATCACGCGGGGGACATTAACAATCAGCCCCAGCATTTT
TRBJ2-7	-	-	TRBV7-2	CASSVGHQFYEQYF	TGTGCCAGCAGCGTGGGGCACCAATTCTACGAGCAGTACTTC
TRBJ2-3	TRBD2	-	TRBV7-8	CASSLGRLAGVGTDTQYF	TGTGCCAGCAGCTTAGGCCGGCTAGCGGGAGTTGGCACAGATACGCAGTATTTT
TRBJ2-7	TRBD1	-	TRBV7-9	CASSGQGASYEQYF	TGTGCCAGCAGTGGACAGGGGGCATCCTACGAGCAGTACTTC
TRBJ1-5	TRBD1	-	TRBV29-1	CSARDSSNQPQHF	TGCAGCGCCAGGGACAGTAGCAATCAGCCCCAGCATTTT
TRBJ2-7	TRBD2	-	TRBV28	CASSLYLAGGNYYEQYF	TGTGCCAGCAGTTTATACCTAGCGGGAGGGAACTACTACGAGCAGTACTTC
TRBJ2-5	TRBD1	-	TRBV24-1	CATSERARTGQETQYF	TGTGCCACCAGTGAACGGGCCCGGACAGGCCAAGAGACCCAGTACTTC
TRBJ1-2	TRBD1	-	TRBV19	CASINRGDYGYTF	TGTGCCAGTATCAACAGGGGGGACTATGGCTACACCTTC
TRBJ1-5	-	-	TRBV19	CASRHGGNSNQPQHF	TGTGCCAGTAGACATGGGGGCAATAGCAATCAGCCCCAGCATTTT
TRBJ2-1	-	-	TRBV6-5	CASSPGRGSYNEQFF	TGTGCCAGCTCCCCAGGCCGGGGGTCCTACAATGAGCAGTTCTTC
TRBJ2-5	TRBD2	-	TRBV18	CASSPTRTSGRETQYF	TGTGCCAGCTCACCCACCCGGACTAGCGGGAGGGAGACCCAGTACTTC
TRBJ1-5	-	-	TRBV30	CAWSVQIGGHQPQHF	TGTGCCTGGAGTGTACAAATCGGGGGACATCAGCCCCAGCATTTT